This is a list of T cell receptor beta chains from one sample in a study of neoadjuvant anti-PD-1 for oral cavity cancer. Libraries were prepared by immunoSEQ multiplex PCR; TCRdb keeps only in-frame clonotypes and omits some of them. The profile shows about 81,000 clones, under 85% of them singletons. The specimen comprised PBMCs, sampled before nivolumab (anti-PD-1) treatment. Receptor source: a person between 40 and 79 years old with oral cavity squamous cell carcinoma. Each CDR3 is given with its conserved first and last residue. The D gene is left open where the match is weak. Expanded clones are given a class, and other clones once, few, many or no size at all.

11,-,TRBJ1-1,TRBV5-6,-,TGTGCCAGCAGCCACCGGACTGAAGCTTTCTTT,CASSHRTEAFF
15,-,TRBJ2-7,TRBV6-5,-,TGTGCCAGCAGTTACTCGGAGGGGCTCTCCTACGAGCAGTACTTC,CASSYSEGLSYEQYF
13,-,TRBJ1-1,TRBV10-3,-,TGTGCCATCAGGGACAGCCTGAACACTGAAGCTTTCTTT,CAIRDSLNTEAFF
17,medium-sized,TRBJ2-7,TRBV5-1,TRBD2,TGCGCCAGCAGCTTGGCCTTAGCGGGAGTTACCCCCTACGAGCAGTACTTC,CASSLALAGVTPYEQYF
13,many,TRBJ1-2,TRBV5-1,TRBD1,TGCGCCAGCAGTCGACAGGGAGACTCTGGCTACACCTTC,CASSRQGDSGYTF
15,-,TRBJ1-1,TRBV19,-,TGTGCCAGTCTCCCTTACCCGTCCTGGGGCACTGAAGCTTTCTTT,CASLPYPSWGTEAFF
14,-,TRBJ2-1,TRBV6-5,TRBD1,TGTGCCAGCAGTACCCCGGACAGGGGGGATGAGCAGTTCTTC,CASSTPDRGDEQFF
15,-,TRBJ2-7,TRBV27,-,TGTGCCAGCAGTTTATGGGAGGGGGCCTCCTACGAGCAGTACTTC,CASSLWEGASYEQYF
13,-,TRBJ1-1,TRBV30,-,TGTGCCTGGAGTCCGTCGATGAACACTGAAGCTTTCTTT,CAWSPSMNTEAFF
13,-,TRBJ1-1,TRBV5-6,-,TGTGCCAGCAGCAGGGGTGGGAGGGCTGAAGCTTTCTTT,CASSRGGRAEAFF
13,-,TRBJ1-3,TRBV6-1,-,TGTGCCACCAAAGAGGGTTTCGGAAACACCATATATTTT,CATKEGFGNTIYF
16,-,TRBJ1-1,TRBV12-2,-,TGTGCAAGTCGCTTACCGGGACAATTTATGAACACTGAAGCTTTCTTT,CASRLPGQFMNTEAFF
14,-,TRBJ2-2,TRBV6-1,-,TGTGCCAGCAGTGACACCACGGGGTTCGGGGAGCTGTTTTTT,CASSDTTGFGELFF
11,-,TRBJ2-1,TRBV29-1,TRBD1,TGCAGCGGGGGGAAGGGACAGGAGCAGTTCTTC,CSGGKGQEQFF